This TCR beta chain emerged from a study of cytomegalovirus exposure and HLA in healthy donors (dated by TCRdb to the late 2010s). Some background on the complete study: An earlier analysis of 550 to 700 of the donors reported 250 to 350 Gb of sequence data and some 100 million unique TCR beta sequences from 150 million to 200 million T cells. About 310 gigabases of sequencing data and roughly 90 million unique TCR sequences were included in an early release covering several hundred HLA-typed donors. Among the roughly 390 genotyped donors, 75% to 90% belonged to the genetic ancestry cluster associated with self-reported Caucasian donors. The study aimed to test whether signatures of past pathogen exposure could be identified by cataloging public T cell receptors. Using immunosequencing, the study profiled T cell repertoires from 500 to 800 subjects and related those repertoires to cytomegalovirus serostatus. Besides the first cohort of around 670 subjects, a separate validation cohort made up of roughly 120 different subjects was used. To predict cytomegalovirus infection status, the study brought together high-throughput TCR immunosequencing, statistical association of individual TCRs with disease status, and machine learning. A later analysis re-analyzed previously published TCR beta repertoires from 600 to 850 donors and added high-resolution HLA genotyping to study TCR occurrence patterns. In the later analysis, no new phenotypic data were used to find candidate immune exposures; instead, reliance was placed on TCR beta sequences and their occurrence across donors. In an earlier analysis of 587 of the donors, high-throughput TCR beta sequencing was used to judge whether each TCR beta V gene segment behaved as functional or pseudogenic. Donor age, sex, ethnicity and CMV serostatus were compiled alongside the repertoire data. In a later genetic analysis, genome-wide SNP genotypes for about three fifths of the roughly 670 donors were used, and that subset was treated as a discovery cohort. All discovery cohort repertoires had been generated using a single sequencing platform. Class I and class II HLA loci were covered by the typing at four-digit resolution. Typing coverage varied by locus: 629-630 donors for A, B, C, DRB1 and DQB1; approximately 520 for DQA1; about 590 for DPA1; around 490 for DPB1. About five DR-DQ haplotypes were handled as single units for association and clustering, since linkage in the cohort was strong. Across some 400 genotyped donors of the cohort, an average of approximately 200,000 unique TCR beta nucleotide sequences per donor were sequenced, and roughly 18% of those sequences were non-productive. The full study reports these points: This cohort had only TCR beta chains sequenced, and the lack of alpha or paired-chain data limited which features could be detected. A further reported finding was that TCR beta sequences accurately predicted the HLA-A and HLA-B alleles for most subjects in the first cohort. V-gene and J-gene trimming of TCR beta chains was associated with a missense DCLRE1C variant in a later genetic analysis, and the association was replicated in an independent cohort. A cluster of highly shared sequence variants was judged likely to be a technical artifact of the sequencing pipeline. Compared with equally common non-associated chains, HLA-associated TCR beta chains in a later analysis were more clonally expanded and had lower generation probabilities. CMV serostatus was the only immune exposure information available for the cohort. Sequencing depth was assumed to be roughly uniform across donors in the presence/absence analyses, though that assumption may not hold. Assigning TCR associations to individual alleles was difficult when HLA alleles, especially DR and DQ, strongly co-occurred. A later analysis reported that several top co-occurrence clusters appeared linked to parvovirus B19, influenza, CMV and Epstein-Barr virus. In vitro tests confirmed that three of the cytomegalovirus-associated TCR beta chains recognize cytomegalovirus antigens. The study gave a list of more than 150 TCR beta chains associated with cytomegalovirus. A later genetic analysis reported fewer N-insertions in productive TCRs among donors in an Asian-associated ancestry cluster than the approximately 700-donor mean. The earlier analysis of a few hundred of the donors excluded 15 to 20 rarely observed V segments, including chromosome 9 orphons, because counts were too low. A later analysis found that most CMV-associated TCR beta chains appeared HLA-restricted, with HLA associations seemingly driven largely by CMV exposure. Most TCR sequences were observed very rarely across donors, whereas some public TCRs were present in many individuals. Because some donors lacked HLA typing at each locus, the association tests relied only on the typed subset. In a later analysis, TCR association rates were found to vary across HLA loci, with the most associated TCRs seen for DRB1 alleles and the fewest for HLA-C alleles. At a false discovery rate of 0.05, a later analysis linked 15,000 to 20,000 TCR beta sequences to specific HLA alleles. Some IMGT-functional V segments, including TRBV6-2 and TRBV6-3, could not be told apart with the 87-base-pair reads, so those segments were excluded. The classifier was reported to diagnose cytomegalovirus status with high specificity and sensitivity in both the original cohort and the validation cohort. The authors suggested that the approach could potentially be extended to other disease states and immunological phenotypes. Linkage disequilibrium might explain the correlated functional status among segregating V segments, but an unknown experimental factor could not be excluded. An earlier analysis of approximately 570 of the donors showed that most TCR beta V segments appeared in productive rearrangements either about 87% or about 30% of the time, which broadly matched IMGT annotations.

The cohort was made up of roughly 670 healthy bone marrow donors. At the time of sampling, every cohort member was nominally healthy, though immune exposures that went unrecorded were likely present. The donor tested CMV seronegative and was one of the 352 seronegative cohort members. A peripheral blood sample was collected from each donor, and TCR beta sequencing was performed on peripheral blood mononuclear cells. Genomic DNA was extracted from the blood cell samples with the Qiagen DNeasy Blood Extraction Kit. Libraries came from the immunoSEQ multiplex PCR assay. For the multiplex PCR, a mixture combining 60 forward primers for TCR Vbeta segments and 13 reverse primers for TCR Jbeta segments was used. The CDR3 region of rearranged TCR beta genes was amplified from genomic DNA with a multiplex PCR assay. The amplified TCR beta libraries were sequenced on the Illumina HiSeq System as 87-base-pair reads. Processing in the source paper ran as follows. A later analysis tallied 75 million to 95 million unique TCR beta chains across the 666 repertoires, and some 12 million of those chains were shared by two or more donors. A nearest-neighbor algorithm error-corrected the raw reads and collapsed the reads into unique sequences, merging closely related sequences to remove PCR and sequencing errors. To assign V, D and J gene segments, CDR3 sequences were aligned to IMGT reference sequences. For a sequence to be retained, at least a six-nucleotide match to both a V gene segment and a J gene segment was required. A rearrangement counted as productive if the CDR3 had no stop codons and remained in frame with V and J, and every other rearrangement counted as non-productive. Following IMGT convention, CDR3 was defined as the stretch from the second conserved V-encoded cysteine up to the conserved J-encoded phenylalanine. The earlier analysis of some 600 of the donors excluded sequences that lacked an unambiguous match to a single V gene segment. An earlier analysis of a few hundred of the donors called V segments functional above 56.7% productive rearrangements and segregating when the between-donor standard deviation exceeded 5%. A statistical classification framework was developed to diagnose cytomegalovirus status using the catalog of TCR beta chain sequences. In a later analysis, V and J genes were assigned by comparing TCR nucleotide sequences against IMGT/GENE-DB human TR gene sequences. The TCRdist pipeline was used in a later analysis to assign CDR3 sequences and most-parsimonious VDJ recombination scenarios. In a later analysis, every TCR beta chain was defined by the combination of its CDR3 amino acid sequence and its V-gene family, and reads without a unique V-gene family were dropped. As a way to deal with suspected cross-contamination and a sequencing artifact, a later analysis dropped more than 500 nucleotide sequences that were highly shared and had low generation probability. A later analysis calculated a clonal expansion index for each public chain from normalized within-repertoire ranks of inferred template counts. Generation probabilities in a later analysis came from a VDJ recombination model fitted to out-of-frame rearrangements, and those results were checked against IGoR. Hypergeometric tests were used in a later analysis to score TCR-TCR, TCR-HLA and TCR-CMV co-occurrence, with a repertoire-size bias correction applied to the TCR pairs. False discovery rates were estimated in a later analysis by permuting HLA or CMV assignments 20 times. In a later analysis, co-occurring TCRs were grouped using DBSCAN, and TCRdist sequence similarity was added for clustering within HLA-allele-positive subsets. Repertoires with fewer than 30,000 or more than 120,000 public chains, plus five repertoires with anomalous nucleotide sharing, were excluded from co-occurrence clustering. TCRdb limited this immuneACCESS table to in-frame rearrangements with V and J called. A share of clones is missing; checked studies link under half to unresolved V genes, and the rest is unexplained. Clone size and V and J calls were adopted from that table, with D and trimming inferred from the DNA. This sample holds approximately 160,000 clones; roughly 80% were observed only once. The top ten hold about 1.3% of the sample.

On this clone itself: Its antigen remains unidentified. It has no much larger one-base neighbor in the sample; base qualities were not kept.

Based on the germline V gene, the CDR1 and CDR2 sequences are LGHNA and YSLEER. The CDR3, cysteine through phenylalanine, is 13 amino acids long. Only the CDR3 DNA is retained, 39 bases long and in frame from the first base. V has 0 bases trimmed and J has 6 bases trimmed; junction bases matching no gene number 0. The chain is made from TRBV4-3 and TRBJ2-5; 8 central nucleotides agree with TRBD1. This TCR was recovered from a man aged 18 to 30 in good health and CMV-seronegative. The sequencing input was PBMCs. Here is the DNA: TGCGCCAGCAGCCAAGACAGGGGGCAGACCCAGTACTTC. This translates into CASSQDRGQTQYF.